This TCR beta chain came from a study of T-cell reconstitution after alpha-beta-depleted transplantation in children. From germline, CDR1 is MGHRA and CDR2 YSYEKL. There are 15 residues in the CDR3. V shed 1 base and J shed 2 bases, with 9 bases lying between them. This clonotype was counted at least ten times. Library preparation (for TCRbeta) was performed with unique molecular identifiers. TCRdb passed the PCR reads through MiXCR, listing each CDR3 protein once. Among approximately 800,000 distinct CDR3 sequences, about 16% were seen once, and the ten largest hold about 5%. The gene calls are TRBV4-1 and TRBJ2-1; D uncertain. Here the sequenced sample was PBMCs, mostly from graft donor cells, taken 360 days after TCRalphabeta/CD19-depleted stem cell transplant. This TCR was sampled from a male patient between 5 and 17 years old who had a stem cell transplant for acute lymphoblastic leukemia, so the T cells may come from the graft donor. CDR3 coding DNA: TGCGCCAGCAGCCAAGGGAACGTAGCCTACAATGAGCAGTTCTTC. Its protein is CASSQGNVAYNEQFF.